This entry lists 17 T cell receptor beta chains sequenced from one sample in a study of T cell changes during pregnancy in multiple sclerosis. Only in-frame clones appear in the TCRdb table, and some are missing; sequencing was by immunoSEQ multiplex PCR. The sample has 12,000 or so clones; roughly 84% are singletons. Sequencing was performed on CD8+ T cells from peripheral blood mononuclear cells, taken after pregnancy. The receptors were sampled from a female donor in good health, enrolled as a control in a pregnancy study.

The gene calls are TRBV6-4 and TRBJ2-1, with TRBD2 matching 10 bases. Per the germline V gene, CDR1 is MRHNA and CDR2 is SNTAGT. The CDR3 runs to 15 residues. J gave up 7 bases and V 3 bases, and 6 bases lay outside the gene matches. CDR3 sequence: CASSEGLAGVNEQFF. The CDR3 DNA is TGTGCCAGCAGTGAGGGTCTAGCGGGAGTAAATGAGCAGTTCTTC.

J is TRBJ2-7 and V is TRBV7-9; maybe TRBD1 (6 bases). The V end lost 3 bases, the J end lost 5 bases, and 14 bases lay between the germline ends. CDR1 and CDR2 from the germline V gene are SEHNR and FQNEAQ (reference sequence). The CDR3 is made up of 14 amino acids. This CDR3 reads CASSFEGEGDEQYF. Here the CDR3 DNA reads TGTGCCAGCAGCTTCGAGGGGGAAGGGGACGAGCAGTACTTC.

This clone is labeled medium-sized (0.01 to 0.1%). The CDR3 DNA reads as TGTGCCAGCAGCTGGCCCCGAACAGGCCGCACGGACACCGGGGAGCTGTTTTTT. Its translation is CASSWPRTGRTDTGELFF. The chain uses TRBV11-2 and TRBJ2-2; D perhaps matches TRBD1 (5 bases). Germline CDR1 SGHAT, CDR2 FQNNGV. The CDR3 spans 18 residues. V was cut by 4 bases and J by 3 bases, with 21 bases left in between.

This chain uses TRBV29-1 with TRBJ1-5; tentatively, D is TRBD1 (5 bases). The CDR3 sequence is 14 residues long. Deletions cut 6 bases from V and 0 bases from J, with 12 bases between. The germline V gene encodes CDR1 SQVTM and CDR2 ANQGSEA. The CDR3 DNA reads TGCAGCGTGGGGGGAGGGTATAGCAATCAGCCCCAGCATTTT. Its protein is CSVGGGYSNQPQHF. The full variable domain, rest sourced from reference TRBV29-1 and TRBJ1-5, is SAVISQKPSRDICQRGTSLTIQCQVDSQVTMMFWYRQQPGQSLTLIATANQGSEATYESGFVIDKFPISRPNLTFSTLTVSNMSPEDSSIYLCSVGGGYSNQPQHFGDGTRLSIL.

The chain joins TRBV4-3 to TRBJ1-4, with D perhaps TRBD1 (6 bases). The germline V gene has CDR1 LGHNA and CDR2 YSLEER. Trimming cost V 5 bases and J 4 bases, with 14 bases left between them. The CDR3 spans 15 residues. CDR3 DNA: TGCGCCAGCAGCACCTCAGGGGTCGTTAATGAAAAACTGTTTTTT. Its translation: CASSTSGVVNEKLFF.

The rearrangement joins TRBV9 to TRBJ2-1; the D is unclear. Between the trimmed V and J ends, which lost 3 bases and 0 bases, there was a span of 10 bases. CDR3 length: 15 residues. Germline assignment: CDR1 SGDLS and CDR2 YYNGEE. In DNA form, the CDR3 reads TGTGCCAGCAGCGGAAGTCCTAGCTCCTACAATGAGCAGTTCTTC. Amino acid sequence: CASSGSPSSYNEQFF.

The rearrangement links TRBV9 to TRBJ2-7, with D perhaps matching TRBD2 (6 bases). Deletions cut 4 bases from V and 3 bases from J, with 17 bases between. Germline V gene lookup returns CDR1 SGDLS and CDR2 YYNGEE. CDR3 size: 15 residues. CDR3 residues: CASSPHRDLHYEQYF. CDR3 bases: TGTGCCAGCAGCCCCCATAGGGACTTACACTACGAGCAGTACTTC. Full variable domain (remainder filled in from reference TRBV9 and TRBJ2-7): DSGVTQTPKHLITATGQRVTLRCSPRSGDLSVYWYQQSLDQGLQFLIQYYNGEERAKGNILERFSAQQFPDLHSELNLSSLELGDSALYFCASSPHRDLHYEQYFGPGTRLTVT.

This clone was observed a few times. The chain joins TRBV30 to TRBJ1-5; D call uncertain. CDR1 and CDR2 (germline): GTSNPN, SVGIG (reference sequence). Trimming removed 4 bases at V and 4 bases at J, with 8 bases between. This CDR3 region has 12 residues. CDR3 sequence (DNA): TGTGCCTGGACTAAACTGAATCAGCCCCAGCATTTT. Encoded protein: CAWTKLNQPQHF.

For the CDR3, the DNA is TGTGCCAGCAGTGATTCGGGGGAGAACACCGGGGAGCTGTTTTTT. This codes for CASSDSGENTGELFF. V and J are TRBV6-4 and TRBJ2-2, with D possibly being TRBD2 (6 bases). The ends were cut back, 3 bases at V and 1 base at J, with 9 bases in the middle. CDR3 length: 15 amino acids. Germline CDR1 and CDR2: MRHNA and SNTAGT.

The V gene is TRBV4-2, the J gene TRBJ1-2; tentative D call: TRBD1 (6 bases). CDR1 is LGHNA and CDR2 is YNFKEQ in the germline V gene. There are 14 residues in the CDR3. Trimming removed 4 bases from V and 1 base from J, with 10 bases in between. The DNA for the CDR3 is TGTGCCAGCAGCCCGGGACATCTTAACTATGGCTACACCTTC. Its translation is CASSPGHLNYGYTF.

In DNA, the CDR3 is TGTGCCAGCAGCCATCAGACAGGGCGAGAGACAGATACGCAGTATTTT. It is translated as CASSHQTGRETDTQYF. The chain recombines TRBV7-9 with TRBJ2-3; 7 nucleotides agree with TRBD1. The CDR3 is 16 residues long. Germline CDR1 reads SEHNR; CDR2 reads FQNEAQ (reference sequence). Unmatched junction bases numbered 11, after V lost 5 bases and J lost 3 bases.

The CDR3 DNA is TGTGCCAGCAGTGAAGGGAGCGGGGGGGCAGAGACCCAGTACTTC. It is translated as CASSEGSGGAETQYF. V usage is TRBV6-1 and J usage is TRBJ2-5; 10 bases fit TRBD2. CDR3 length equals 15 residues. Germline V gene sequence: CDR1 MNHNS, CDR2 SASEGT. V gave up 1 base and J gave up 4 bases; unmatched junction bases: 3.

The table lists this clone with a count of one. The chain is built from TRBV19 and TRBJ1-4; 8 bases are a match to TRBD1. CDR3 length: 13 residues. V lost 6 bases and J lost 8; bases outside the gene matches: 5. Per germline, CDR1 LNHDA and CDR2 SQIVND (reference sequence). CDR3 residues: CASSPTGGEKLFF. In nucleotides, the CDR3 is TGTGCCAGTAGCCCAACAGGGGGAGAAAAACTGTTTTTT.

This sequence joins TRBV5-5 and TRBJ2-7, with TRBD1 identical over 9 bases. Germline trimming cut 3 bases from V and 3 bases from J; bases unmatched to any gene: 4. Per the germline V gene, CDR1 is SGHKS and CDR2 is YYEKEE (reference sequence). CDR3 length: 14 residues. CDR3 residues: CASSSRDRVYEQYF. In DNA, the CDR3 is TGTGCCAGCAGCTCTCGGGACAGGGTCTACGAGCAGTACTTC. Based on the CDR3 plus reference TRBV5-5 and TRBJ2-7, the full variable domain is DAGVTQSPTHLIKTRGQQVTLRCSPISGHKSVSWYQQVLGQGPQFIFQYYEKEERGRGNFPDRFSARQFPNYSSELNVNALLLGDSALYLCASSSRDRVYEQYFGPGTRLTVT.

The CDR3 is CASSPRGYYNTEAFF. CDR3 DNA sequence: TGTGCCAGCAGCCCCCGAGGCTACTACAACACTGAAGCTTTCTTT. The rearrangement joins TRBV2 to TRBJ1-1, with D unresolved. The CDR3 totals 15 residues. The V gene's germline CDR1 is SNHLY and CDR2 FYNNEI. V was shortened by 6 bases and J by 2 bases, with 16 bases between the two germline ends.

The chain links TRBV7-2 to TRBJ1-2; no clear D gene. This CDR3 has 15 residues. Trimming removed 1 base at V and 2 bases at J, with 11 bases between. CDR1 and CDR2 from the germline V gene are SGHTA and FQGNSA. In DNA form, the CDR3 reads TGTGCCAGCAGCTTAGGCGCCTCGGTCAACTATGGCTACACCTTC. Translation: CASSLGASVNYGYTF.

The rearrangement links TRBV19 to TRBJ1-1, with a weak D call TRBD1 (5 bases). V lost 8 bases to trimming and J lost 2 bases, with 18 bases between them. The CDR3 is made up of 15 amino acids. CDR1 is LNHDA and CDR2 is SQIVND in the germline V gene (reference sequence). In DNA, the CDR3 is TGTGCCAGTGGACGAGCGACAGAATTCAACACTGAAGCTTTCTTT. This codes for CASGRATEFNTEAFF.